This T cell receptor (beta chain) was documented in a study of blood T cell repertoires in COVID-19. Background on the study: PBMCs, B-cell-depleted T cells, or T cells provided the cDNA or gDNA that made up the material.

Participant ages covered roughly 18 to 89 years across about 25 US areas. In the authors' methods: Quantification of nucleated cells was approximated via reference gene primer amplification. Using immunoSEQ multiplex PCR, the repertoire was profiled, and TCRdb retains in-frame clones only, with some absent. Clonal size and the V and J genes are those of that table, whereas D and trimming came from the DNA. The sample lists approximately 180,000 clones; roughly 82% were seen once. This TCR came from a woman between 55 and 75 years old with acute COVID-19. The specimen sequenced was PBMCs or T cells enriched from blood (not recorded which).

Written as DNA, the CDR3 is TGTGCCAGTAAACAGACAGGGGGGTTATCAGATACGCAGTATTTT. Its protein is CASKQTGGLSDTQYF. The J gene is TRBJ2-3, the V gene TRBV19, with 9 bases that match TRBD1. V shed 7 bases and J 4 bases; nucleotides not matched to a gene: 9. This CDR3 has 15 residues. In germline, CDR1 is LNHDA, CDR2 SQIVND (reference sequence). The full variable domain, completed using reference TRBV19 and TRBJ2-3, is DGGITQSPKYLFRKEGQNVTLSCEQNLNHDAMYWYRQDPGQGLRLIYYSQIVNDFQKGDIAEGYSVSREKKESFPLTVTSAQKNPTAFYLCASKQTGGLSDTQYFGPGTRLTVL.